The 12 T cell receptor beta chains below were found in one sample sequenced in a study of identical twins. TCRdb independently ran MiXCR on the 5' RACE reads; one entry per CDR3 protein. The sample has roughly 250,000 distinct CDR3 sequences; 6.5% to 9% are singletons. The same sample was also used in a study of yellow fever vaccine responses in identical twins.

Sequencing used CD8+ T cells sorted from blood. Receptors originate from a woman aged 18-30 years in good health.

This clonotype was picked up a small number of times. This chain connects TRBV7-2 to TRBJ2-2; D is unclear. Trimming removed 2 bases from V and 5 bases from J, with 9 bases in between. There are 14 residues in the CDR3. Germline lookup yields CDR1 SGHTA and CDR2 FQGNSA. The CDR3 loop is CASSLTPNTGELFF. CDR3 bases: TGTGCCAGCAGCTTAACTCCTAATACCGGGGAGCTGTTTTTT.

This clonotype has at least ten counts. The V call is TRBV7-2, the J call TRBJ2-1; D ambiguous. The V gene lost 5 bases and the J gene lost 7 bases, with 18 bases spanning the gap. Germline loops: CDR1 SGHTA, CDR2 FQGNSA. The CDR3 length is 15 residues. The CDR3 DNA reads TGTGCCAGCAGCCCTAACTCGATCTACGGGAATGAGCAGTTCTTC. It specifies CASSPNSIYGNEQFF.

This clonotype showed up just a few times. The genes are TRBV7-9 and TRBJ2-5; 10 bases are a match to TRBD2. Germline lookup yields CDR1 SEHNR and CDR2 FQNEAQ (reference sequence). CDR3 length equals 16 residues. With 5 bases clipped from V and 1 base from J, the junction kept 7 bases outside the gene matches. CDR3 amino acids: CASSPPSGSIQETQYF. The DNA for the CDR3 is TGTGCCAGCAGCCCACCTAGCGGGAGTATCCAAGAGACCCAGTACTTC.

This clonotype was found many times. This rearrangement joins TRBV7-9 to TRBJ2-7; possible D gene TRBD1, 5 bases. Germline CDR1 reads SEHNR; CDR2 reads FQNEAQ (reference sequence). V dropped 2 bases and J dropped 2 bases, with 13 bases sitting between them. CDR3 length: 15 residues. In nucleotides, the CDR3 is TGTGCCAGCAGCTTATTGGGGCATCCTACCTACGAGCAGTACGTC. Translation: CASSLLGHPTYEQYV.

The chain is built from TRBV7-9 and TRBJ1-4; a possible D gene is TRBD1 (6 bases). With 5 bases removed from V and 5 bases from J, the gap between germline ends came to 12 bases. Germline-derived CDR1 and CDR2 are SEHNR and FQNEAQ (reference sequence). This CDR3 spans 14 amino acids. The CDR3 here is CASSPQGRNEKLFF. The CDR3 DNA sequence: TGTGCCAGCAGCCCCCAGGGGAGGAATGAAAAACTGTTTTTT. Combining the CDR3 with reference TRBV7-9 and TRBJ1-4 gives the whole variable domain DTGVSQNPRHKITKRGQNVTFRCDPISEHNRLYWYRQTLGQGPEFLTYFQNEAQLEKSRLLSDRFSAERPKGSFSTLEIQRTEQGDSAMYLCASSPQGRNEKLFFGSGTQLSVL.

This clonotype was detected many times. CDR3: CASSQARRGGTYNEQFF. DNA for the CDR3: TGCGCCAGCAGCCAAGCGAGGAGGGGGGGGACCTACAATGAGCAGTTCTTC. The chain carries TRBV4-1 and TRBJ2-1; weak D call: TRBD2 (7 bases). Trimming removed 1 base at V and 2 bases at J, with 15 bases between. This CDR3 has 17 residues. The germline CDR1 and CDR2 sequences are MGHRA and YSYEKL.

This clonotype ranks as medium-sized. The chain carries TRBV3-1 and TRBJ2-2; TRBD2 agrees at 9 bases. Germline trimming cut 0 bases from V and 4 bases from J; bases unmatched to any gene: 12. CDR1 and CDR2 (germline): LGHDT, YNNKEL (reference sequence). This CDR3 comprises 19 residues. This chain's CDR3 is CASSQDRIAGVRGTGELFF. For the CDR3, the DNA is TGTGCCAGCAGCCAAGATCGTATAGCGGGAGTGCGCGGCACCGGGGAGCTGTTTTTT.

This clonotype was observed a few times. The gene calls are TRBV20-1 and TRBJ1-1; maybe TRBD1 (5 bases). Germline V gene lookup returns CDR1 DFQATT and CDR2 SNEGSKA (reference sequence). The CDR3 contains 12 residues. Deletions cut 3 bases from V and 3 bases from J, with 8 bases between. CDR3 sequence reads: CSARGGDTEAFF. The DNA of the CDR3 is TGCAGTGCTAGGGGGGGGGACACTGAAGCTTTCTTT.

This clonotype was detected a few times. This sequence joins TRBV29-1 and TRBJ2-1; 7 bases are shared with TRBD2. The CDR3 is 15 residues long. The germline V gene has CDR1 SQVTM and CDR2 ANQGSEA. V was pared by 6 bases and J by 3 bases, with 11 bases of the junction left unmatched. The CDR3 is CSVGGSGPDYNEQFF. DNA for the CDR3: TGCAGCGTGGGGGGGAGCGGGCCCGACTACAATGAGCAGTTCTTC.

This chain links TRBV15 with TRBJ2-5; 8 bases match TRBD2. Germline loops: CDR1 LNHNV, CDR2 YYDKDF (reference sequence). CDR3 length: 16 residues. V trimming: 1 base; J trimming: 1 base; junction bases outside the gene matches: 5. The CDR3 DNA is TGTGCCACCAGCAGAGGAGGTAGCGGGGTCCAAGAGACCCAGTACTTC. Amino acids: CATSRGGSGVQETQYF.

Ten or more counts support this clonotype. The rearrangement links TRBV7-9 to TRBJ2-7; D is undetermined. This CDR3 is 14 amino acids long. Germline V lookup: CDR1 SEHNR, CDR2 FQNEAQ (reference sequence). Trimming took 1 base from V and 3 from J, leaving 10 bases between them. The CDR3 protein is CASSLEGYYYEQYV. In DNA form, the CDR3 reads TGTGCCAGCAGCTTAGAAGGGTATTACTACGAGCAGTACGTC.

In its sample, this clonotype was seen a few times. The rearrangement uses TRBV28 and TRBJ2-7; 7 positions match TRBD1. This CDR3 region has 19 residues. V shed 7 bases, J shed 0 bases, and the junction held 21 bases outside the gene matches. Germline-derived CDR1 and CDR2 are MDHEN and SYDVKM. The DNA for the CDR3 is TGTGCCAGCATAGGCGGACAGGACCTAGGATTTATTAGCTCCTACGAGCAGTACTTC. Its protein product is CASIGGQDLGFISSYEQYF.